These 12 T cell receptor beta chains came from one sample sequenced in a study of CD8 T cells in ankylosing spondylitis. From the 5' RACE reads, TCRdb called clonotypes with MiXCR, one entry per CDR3 protein. Among around 18,000 distinct CDR3 sequences listed, 8% to 10% were seen once. Sequencing was carried out using blood. The receptor source for this set is a male donor with ankylosing spondylitis or in good health (not recorded which).

This clonotype was picked up many times. This rearrangement joins TRBV7-2 to TRBJ1-4; TRBD1 matches at 7 bases. Per the germline V gene, CDR1 is SGHTA and CDR2 is FQGNSA. V trimming: 5 bases; J trimming: 7 bases; junction bases outside the gene matches: 13. This CDR3 has 16 amino acids. The CDR3 DNA reads as TGTGCCAGCAGCCCCCAATTTGGCAGGGGGAGTGAAAAACTGTTTTTT. It yields the protein CASSPQFGRGSEKLFF. Full variable domain (rest looked up from reference TRBV7-2 and TRBJ1-4): GAGVSQSPSNKVTEKGKDVELRCDPISGHTALYWYRQSLGQGLEFLIYFQGNSAPDKSGLPSDRFSAERTGGSVSTLTIQRTQQEDSAVYLCASSPQFGRGSEKLFFGSGTQLSVL.

This clonotype was counted a few times. CDR3 protein: CASSLVPRTGELFF. The CDR3 DNA follows: TGTGCCAGCAGCTTAGTACCTAGGACCGGGGAGCTGTTTTTT. This rearrangement joins TRBV7-2 to TRBJ2-2; D call uncertain. Trimming left V 1 base short and J 5 bases short, with 8 bases between. Germline-derived CDR1 and CDR2 are SGHTA and FQGNSA. The CDR3 covers 14 residues.

This clonotype was found many times. The chain links TRBV5-1 to TRBJ2-4, with TRBD2 matching over 7 bases. Trimming at V came to 1 base and at J to 0 bases, leaving 7 bases not matched to a gene. There are 17 residues in the CDR3. Germline V gives CDR1 SGHRS, CDR2 YFSETQ. CDR3 bases: TGCGCCAGCAGCTTGTACGCGGGAGCCATAGCCAAAAACATTCAGTACTTC. Residues: CASSLYAGAIAKNIQYF. The full variable domain, with the rest looked up from reference TRBV5-1 and TRBJ2-4, is KAGVTQTPRYLIKTRGQQVTLSCSPISGHRSVSWYQQTPGQGLQFLFEYFSETQRNKGNFPGRFSGRQFSNSRSEMNVSTLELGDSALYLCASSLYAGAIAKNIQYFGAGTRLSVL.

This clonotype appeared many times. This chain uses TRBV12-3 or TRBV12-4 with TRBJ2-1; D unresolved. The CDR3 covers 12 residues. V dropped 6 bases and J dropped 7 bases, with 10 bases sitting between them. The DNA for the CDR3 is TGTGCCAGCAGGCAAGCTAAAAATGAGCAGTTCTTC. This gives the protein CASRQAKNEQFF.

On this clonotype: A single base separates this from a much larger clone, so it may be a read error. The CDR3 here is CASSWGIVYTGELFF. The CDR3 bases are TGTGCCAGCAGCTGGGGGATAGTCTACACCGGGGAGCTGTTTTTT. The chain combines TRBV7-9 with TRBJ2-2; either TRBD1 or TRBD2 may fit D (5 bases each). Germline values: CDR1 SEHNR, CDR2 FQNEAQ (reference sequence). The CDR3 covers 15 residues. Deletions cut 4 bases from V and 3 bases from J, with 12 bases between. The entire variable domain, with the rest obtained from reference TRBV7-9 and TRBJ2-2, is as follows: DTGVSQNPRHKITKRGQNVTFRCDPISEHNRLYWYRQTLGQGPEFLTYFQNEAQLEKSRLLSDRFSAERPKGSFSTLEIQRTEQGDSAMYLCASSWGIVYTGELFFGEGSRLTVL.

This clonotype was recorded at least ten times. The chain has TRBV5-1 and TRBJ2-1; the match to TRBD2 covers 10 bases. CDR1 and CDR2 (germline): SGHRS, YFSETQ. Unmatched junction bases numbered 6, after V lost 4 bases and J lost 5 bases. This CDR3 has 15 amino acids. DNA for the CDR3: TGCGCCAGCAGCCTCCTAGCGGGAGTCAACAATGAGCAGTTCTTC. This codes for CASSLLAGVNNEQFF.

The sample holds many counts of this clonotype. The chain couples TRBV5-1 to TRBJ2-2; tentative D call: TRBD2 (5 bases). This CDR3 spans 15 amino acids. Germline V gene lookup returns CDR1 SGHRS and CDR2 YFSETQ. V lost 4 bases and J lost 6, with 16 bases in between. The CDR3 here is CASSADLTGAGELFF. As DNA, the CDR3 is TGCGCCAGCAGCGCCGACCTAACCGGGGCCGGGGAGCTGTTTTTT.

This clonotype was detected only a few times. The V and J genes are TRBV5-1 and TRBJ2-1, with a tentative D call TRBD2 (6 bases). CDR3 length: 13 residues. Germline V lookup: CDR1 SGHRS, CDR2 YFSETQ. Between the trimmed V and J ends, which lost 2 bases and 8 bases, there was a span of 11 bases. The CDR3 coding sequence is TGCGCCAGCAGCTTTCCAACGGGGGATGAGCAGTTCTTC. It encodes CASSFPTGDEQFF.

V and J are TRBV20-1 and TRBJ2-2, with no clear D. Germline CDR1 and CDR2: DFQATT and SNEGSKA (reference sequence). V dropped 0 bases and J dropped 7 bases, with 9 bases sitting between them. The CDR3 is made up of 13 amino acids. Here the CDR3 reads CSAREFTLGELFF. CDR3 in DNA: TGCAGTGCTAGAGAGTTTACTCTCGGGGAGCTGTTTTTT.

CDR3 DNA sequence: TGCGCCAGCAGTCAATCTTCAGGAGCAACTAATGAAAAACTGTTTTTT. Its translation is CASSQSSGATNEKLFF. The V and J genes are TRBV5-1 and TRBJ1-4; D gene unclear. The V and J ends lost 5 bases and 0 bases respectively, with 14 bases between them. Germline CDR1 reads SGHRS; CDR2 reads YFSETQ. CDR3 length: 16 residues.

About this clonotype: A read error may be the cause here, since a much bigger clone is one base away. This rearrangement joins TRBV20-1 to TRBJ2-1, with D perhaps matching TRBD2 (6 bases). CDR3 length equals 17 residues. Germline-derived CDR1 and CDR2 are DFQATT and SNEGSKA (reference sequence). V was clipped by 4 bases and J by 1 base, with 20 bases between them. This CDR3 is CSAKPRRELRSYNEQFF. CDR3 bases: TGCAGTGCTAAACCCCGACGGGAGTTAAGATCCTACAATGAGCAGTTCTTC.

This clonotype was observed at least ten times. Relative to the germline gene, one junction end is altered; a read error may explain this. V gene TRBV12-3 or TRBV12-4 combines with J gene TRBJ2-1, with 10 nucleotides matching TRBD2. CDR3 length: 14 residues. The CDR3 nucleotides are TGTGCCAGCAGATTAGCGGGAGGCTACAATGAGCAGTTCTTC. It is translated as CASRLAGGYNEQFF.